This TCR beta chain came from a study of cytomegalovirus exposure and HLA in healthy donors. The germline CDR1 and CDR2 sequences are MDHEN and SYDVKM. The CDR3 has 16 amino acids. The V segment lost 3 bases and the J segment 5 bases; nucleotides outside the gene matches: 8. This clone has only a few counts. Its antigen is not identified. Both 60 Vbeta primers and 13 Jbeta primers went into the PCR. Method: immunoSEQ multiplex PCR; TCRdb's copy keeps in-frame clones and lacks some. The sample records approximately 170,000 clones, 70% to 90% being singletons. Though nominally healthy at sampling, donors likely had unrecorded immune exposures. Findings of the study overall: Apart from CMV serostatus, no immune exposure information was available.

This sequence was found in a male donor in good health and CMV-seronegative. The V call is TRBV28, the J call TRBJ2-2; 8 bases align to TRBD1. The sequencing sample was made of PBMCs. In DNA form, the CDR3 reads TGTGCCAGCAGTTTGTTCGGACAGGGCGTGACCGGGGAGCTGTTTTTT. This encodes CASSLFGQGVTGELFF.